Sequencing of this TCR beta chain was carried out in a study of spatial heterogeneity in lung cancer. Time point indicated: sample taken at primary tumor resection. The input material, whole RNA from tumor, nontumor lung or frozen PBMC, was sequenced unsorted. The cohort: approximately 66 early-stage, untreated non-small cell lung cancer patients. Overall study results and limits: Compared with follow-up, resection was when ubiquitous expanded tumor TCRs appeared in blood more.

A unique molecular identifier was attached to every TCR cDNA molecule. TCRdb reprocessed the 5' RACE reads with MiXCR, giving one entry per CDR3 protein. The table has roughly 79,000 distinct CDR3 sequences, approximately 12% seen once. This clonotype was observed many times. Its antigen is not known. The sequences come from PBMCs, collected at surgery. This clonotype originated in a male donor with early-stage non-small cell lung cancer.

CDR3 sequence reads: CSVDSRTGASGNTIYF. In DNA form, the CDR3 reads TGCAGCGTTGACTCCAGGACAGGTGCCTCTGGAAACACCATATATTTT. The gene calls are TRBV29-1 and TRBJ1-3, with 7 positions matching TRBD1. The CDR3 loop spans 16 amino acids. Losses at the gene ends were 3 bases for V and 0 bases for J; bases not matched to a gene: 8. The germline V gene encodes CDR1 SQVTM and CDR2 ANQGSEA.